A single sample gave rise to the 19 T cell receptor beta chains below, sequenced in a study of human T cells and chemical hapten exposure. The sample's time point: patch test 3, about 24 weeks after DPC sensitization. Treatment given: therapeutic diphenylcyclopropenone sensitization with weekly scalp DPC. In TCRdb, the RACE reads were re-called with MiXCR into one record per CDR3 protein. Of about 120,000 distinct CDR3 sequences listed, roughly 12% are singletons. This sample comprised whole blood, obtained in connection with sensitization to the hapten diphenylcyclopropenone (DPC). The receptors here all came from a woman between 45 and 60 years old with alopecia areata. Some clones in this sample may be carry-over from other donors' samples.

As concerns this clonotype: One end of the junction does not line up with germline, which may come from a read error. This rearrangement joins TRBV27 to TRBJ1-5, with unresolved D. In germline, CDR1 is MNHEY, CDR2 SMNVEV (reference sequence). The CDR3 contains 12 residues. In nucleotides, the CDR3 is TGTGCCAGCAGCCCTCCCGGTCAGCCCCAGAATTTT. Translating it yields CASSPPGQPQNF.

This clonotype was seen only a few times. The chain employs TRBV27 and TRBJ2-7; 9 nucleotides agree with TRBD1. Germline V gene data show CDR1 as MNHEY and CDR2 as SMNVEV (reference sequence). Unmatched junction bases numbered 3, after V lost 4 bases and J lost 2 bases. This CDR3 has 14 amino acids. CDR3 protein: CASSYGTGPYEQYF. CDR3 nucleotides: TGTGCCAGCAGTTACGGGACAGGGCCCTACGAGCAGTACTTC.

In its sample, this clonotype was seen many times. The rearrangement links TRBV12-3 or TRBV12-4 to TRBJ2-2; D gene uncertain. Trimming shortened V by 4 bases and J by 6 bases, and 0 bases separated the two germline ends. The CDR3 consists of 10 residues. CDR3 in DNA: TGTGCCAGCAGTTCCGGGGAGCTGTTTTTT. This encodes CASSSGELFF.

This clonotype was observed a few times. The rearrangement joins TRBV27 to TRBJ1-5; possibly TRBD1 for D (6 bases). Germline V gene lookup returns CDR1 MNHEY and CDR2 SMNVEV (reference sequence). Trimming pared 4 bases from V and 3 bases from J, leaving 10 bases between. This CDR3 has 14 amino acids. As DNA, the CDR3 is TGTGCCAGCAGTTCCCAGGGGCACAATCAGCCCCAGCATTTT. As protein: CASSSQGHNQPQHF.

This clonotype was counted only a few times. The CDR3 sequence is CASSVRIQSSYEQYF. The CDR3 DNA sequence: TGTGCCAGCAGCGTGAGGATACAAAGCTCCTACGAGCAGTACTTC. The chain combines TRBV9 with TRBJ2-7; unclear D gene. The CDR3 is 15 amino acids. Germline V lookup: CDR1 SGDLS, CDR2 YYNGEE. The V end lost 2 bases, the J end lost 0 bases, and 12 bases lay between the germline ends.

The chain uses TRBV5-6 and TRBJ2-7; D is perhaps TRBD1 or TRBD2 (6 bases each). The CDR3 is made up of 13 amino acids. Trimming took 5 bases from V and 0 from J, leaving 9 bases between them. Germline V lookup: CDR1 SGHDT, CDR2 YYEEEE. Written as DNA, the CDR3 is TGTGCCAGCAGAGAGGGGGGCTCCTACGAGCAGTACTTC. Amino acid sequence: CASREGGSYEQYF.

The genes are TRBV28 and TRBJ1-5, with TRBD1 matching over 7 bases. Trimming took 5 bases from V and 3 from J; bases not matched to a gene: 7. The CDR3 has 15 amino acids. Germline CDR1 and CDR2: MDHEN and SYDVKM. The CDR3 bases are TGTGCCAGCAGTCCGGGACAGCTTAACAATCAGCCCCAGCATTTT. Translated: CASSPGQLNNQPQHF.

This clonotype was counted at least ten times. The V call is TRBV7-2, the J call TRBJ2-7, with 11 bases fitting TRBD2. The CDR3 covers 16 residues. V trimming: 4 bases; J trimming: 3 bases; junction bases outside the gene matches: 8. CDR1 and CDR2 from the germline V gene are SGHTA and FQGNSA. CDR3 residues: CASSSGTSGRVYEQYF. CDR3 in DNA: TGTGCCAGCAGCTCAGGTACTAGCGGGAGAGTCTACGAGCAGTACTTC.

Only a few counts were recorded for this clonotype. V gene TRBV5-1 combines with J gene TRBJ1-2; no reliable D call. There are 13 residues in the CDR3. With 5 bases removed from V and 2 bases from J, the gap between germline ends came to 10 bases. Germline CDR1 is SGHRS and CDR2 is YFSETQ. The CDR3 loop reads CASRESYNYGYTF. The CDR3 DNA reads as TGCGCCAGCAGGGAAAGTTACAACTATGGCTACACCTTC. Combining the CDR3 with reference TRBV5-1 and TRBJ1-2 gives the whole variable domain KAGVTQTPRYLIKTRGQQVTLSCSPISGHRSVSWYQQTPGQGLQFLFEYFSETQRNKGNFPGRFSGRQFSNSRSEMNVSTLELGDSALYLCASRESYNYGYTFGSGTRLTVV.

The CDR3 here is CASSLGGPGGANVLTF. DNA for the CDR3: TGTGCCAGCTCCCTGGGAGGGCCGGGAGGGGCCAACGTCCTGACTTTC. The chain is built from TRBV27 and TRBJ2-6; 7 bases are shared with TRBD2. Germline V gives CDR1 MNHEY, CDR2 SMNVEV (reference sequence). CDR3 size: 16 residues. The V and J ends lost 8 bases and 4 bases, in that order; junction bases with no gene match: 11.

The sample holds a few counts of this clonotype. V and J are TRBV6-1 and TRBJ2-6; D is possibly TRBD2 (5 bases). The CDR3 runs 15 residues. Trimming took off 4 bases at V and 1 base at J, with 8 bases between the two ends. Germline loops: CDR1 MNHNS, CDR2 SASEGT. The CDR3 DNA sequence: TGTGCCAGCAGTGGGGAGCGGTCTGGGGCCAACGTCCTGACTTTC. This translates into CASSGERSGANVLTF.

V usage is TRBV5-1 and J usage is TRBJ2-1, with D possibly TRBD1 on 5 matching bases. V gave up 1 base and J gave up 7 bases, with 15 bases separating them. Germline V gives CDR1 SGHRS, CDR2 YFSETQ. This CDR3 has 15 amino acids. The CDR3 DNA sequence: TGCGCCAGCAGCTTGACGGCAGGGATGGGGAATGAGCAGTTCTTC. It translates to CASSLTAGMGNEQFF.

This clonotype was seen at least ten times. V and J are TRBV7-9 and TRBJ2-7, with 12 bases fitting TRBD1. CDR1 is SEHNR and CDR2 is FQNEAQ in the germline V gene (reference sequence). The CDR3 runs to 16 residues. V lost 4 bases to trimming and J lost 3 bases; unmatched junction nucleotides: 7. The CDR3 loop reads CASSSVGTGGLYEQYF. The CDR3 region has the DNA TGTGCCAGCAGCTCCGTAGGGACAGGGGGCCTCTACGAGCAGTACTTC.

The chain is built from TRBV6-5 and TRBJ1-1; 8 positions agree with TRBD1. This CDR3 is built from 13 residues. The trim removed 6 bases at V and 5 bases at J, leaving 5 bases unmatched. In germline, CDR1 is MNHEY, CDR2 SVGAGI. CDR3 residues: CASSADRGTEAFF. CDR3 coding DNA: TGTGCCAGCAGCGCCGACAGGGGTACTGAAGCTTTCTTT.

The sample holds a few counts of this clonotype. The J gene is TRBJ1-1, the V gene TRBV12-3 or TRBV12-4; D call uncertain. Trimming shortened V by 3 bases and J by 4 bases, and 12 bases separated the two germline ends. The CDR3 has 14 residues. CDR3 residues: CASSFAGLGTEAFF. CDR3 nucleotide sequence: TGTGCCAGCAGTTTCGCAGGCTTGGGCACTGAAGCTTTCTTT.

This clonotype was observed a few times. V gene TRBV6-6 combines with J gene TRBJ2-2; D is ambiguous. The V end lost 4 bases, the J end lost 1 base, and 4 bases lay between the germline ends. Per the germline V gene, CDR1 is MNHNY and CDR2 is SVGAGI (reference sequence). This CDR3 has 13 amino acids. The CDR3 is CASSSLNTGELFF. CDR3 bases: TGTGCCAGCAGTTCGTTGAACACCGGGGAGCTGTTTTTT.

This clonotype turned up a few times. The V gene is TRBV28, the J gene TRBJ2-1; 7 nucleotides align to TRBD2. CDR3 length: 15 amino acids. The V gene end was trimmed by 2 bases and the J gene end by 8 bases; junction bases not matched to a gene: 9. CDR1 is MDHEN, CDR2 SYDVKM, per germline. The CDR3 sequence is CASSLGGRASHEQFF. Here the CDR3 DNA reads TGTGCCAGCAGTTTAGGGGGGAGGGCATCTCATGAGCAGTTCTTC.

This clonotype was counted between two and nine times. V gene TRBV4-1 combines with J gene TRBJ2-2, with D uncertain. Germline CDR1 is MGHRA and CDR2 is YSYEKL. The CDR3 spans 14 residues. With 4 bases removed from V and 4 bases from J, the gap between germline ends came to 10 bases. CDR3 region: CASSLPGATGELFF. CDR3 DNA: TGCGCCAGCAGCCTACCGGGCGCCACCGGGGAGCTGTTTTTT.

In this sample, this clonotype turned up a few times. The genes are TRBV29-1 and TRBJ2-5, with D unclear. CDR3 length equals 11 residues. Germline V gene sequence: CDR1 SQVTM, CDR2 ANQGSEA. V shed 5 bases and J shed 5 bases, with 9 bases lying between them. Written as DNA, the CDR3 is TGCAGCGTTTTTTCTTATGAGACCCAGTACTTC. Translation: CSVFSYETQYF.